The source of this T cell receptor (beta chain) is a study of early T cells in non-severe SARS-CoV-2 infection. Study-level results: VDJdb matching, biased toward anti-spike CD8 responses, missed private and CD4 specificities.

The CDR3 spans 14 residues. V dropped 10 bases and J dropped 9 bases, with 19 bases sitting between them. Each CDR3 protein gets one entry after TCRdb re-called the 5' RACE reads with MiXCR. The sample contains more than 95,000 distinct CDR3 sequences, 15% of which appear only once. This clonotype was seen a handful of times. Its antigen is unidentified. V usage is TRBV12-3 or TRBV12-4 and J usage is TRBJ1-6, with a tentative D call TRBD1 (6 bases). The sequencing input was whole blood. The sequence came from an adult who was a healthcare worker with PCR-confirmed SARS-CoV-2 infection or an uninfected control (not recorded which). The CDR3 region is CATDSGAQGSPLHF. The CDR3 bases are TGTGCCACCGATTCGGGGGCCCAGGGTTCACCCCTCCACTTT.